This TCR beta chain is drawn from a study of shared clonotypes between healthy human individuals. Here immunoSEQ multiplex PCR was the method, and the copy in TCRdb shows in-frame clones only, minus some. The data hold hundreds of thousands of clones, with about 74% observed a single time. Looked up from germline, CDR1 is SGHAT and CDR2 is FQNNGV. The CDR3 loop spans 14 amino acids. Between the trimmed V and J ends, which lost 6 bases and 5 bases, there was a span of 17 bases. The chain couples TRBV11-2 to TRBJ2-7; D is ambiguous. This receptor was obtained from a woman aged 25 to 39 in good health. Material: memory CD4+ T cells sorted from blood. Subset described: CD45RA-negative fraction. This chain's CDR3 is CASRAPGRVNEQYF. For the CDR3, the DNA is TGTGCCAGCAGAGCCCCCGGAAGGGTCAACGAGCAGTACTTC.